This is a list of T cell receptor beta chains from one sample in a study of blood T cell repertoires in COVID-19. Generated by immunoSEQ multiplex PCR, the TCRdb table keeps only in-frame clones and is missing some. The sample contains 200,000 to 250,000 clones, over 75% of which appear only once. The sample consisted of PBMCs or T cells enriched from blood (not recorded which). The receptors were sampled from a man aged 25 to 40 with acute COVID-19. Both conserved end residues are part of each CDR3. The order of the fields is J gene, V gene, CDR3 length, CDR3 protein.

TRBJ1-2 | TRBV7-2 | 14 | CASSLGTATYGYTF
TRBJ1-5 | TRBV28 | 12 | CASSPTKGPPHF
TRBJ2-7 | TRBV9 | 14 | CASSRVGSSYEQYF
TRBJ1-2 | TRBV25-1 | 14 | CASSGTGGRYGYTF
TRBJ2-2 | TRBV27 | 13 | CASSTQGAGELFF
TRBJ2-7 | TRBV6-5 | 15 | CASRRDRGLVYEQYF
TRBJ2-1 | TRBV27 | 15 | CASSLGHQAYNEQFF
TRBJ2-7 | TRBV5-1 | 14 | CASSSGTRDYEQYF
TRBJ2-7 | TRBV6-5 | 14 | CASSRAAGRYEQYF
TRBJ2-6 | TRBV18 | 18 | CASSPPGQGSSGANVLTF
TRBJ1-2 | TRBV3-1/TRBV3-2 | 11 | CASSPPRGYTF
TRBJ2-1 | TRBV29-1 | 13 | CSALRSGGNEQFF
TRBJ2-3 | TRBV2 | 13 | CASGLAGTDTQYF
TRBJ1-6 | TRBV7-9 | 15 | CASSRPGQMDSPLHF
TRBJ2-5 | TRBV7-6 | 15 | CASSQRVGWQETQYF
TRBJ1-1 | TRBV5-4 | 17 | CASSLGQGGSRDTEAFF
TRBJ1-2 | TRBV7-3 | 12 | CASSSQGLGYTF
TRBJ2-1 | TRBV5-4 | 14 | CASSLDVRSNEQFF
TRBJ1-1 | TRBV6-5 | 10 | CASGDSEAFF
TRBJ1-1 | TRBV19 | 15 | CASSIDSDTNTEAFF
TRBJ1-1 | TRBV13 | 15 | CASSLGGTGLGEAFF
TRBJ1-5 | TRBV12-2 | 15 | CASRFCTQSGKPQHF
TRBJ1-1 | TRBV6-5 | 14 | CASSITGWGTEAFF
TRBJ2-7 | TRBV6-5 | 15 | CASSSAQTGNYEQYF
TRBJ1-3 | TRBV28 | 15 | CASSGTGNSGNTIYF
TRBJ2-7 | TRBV7-9 | 15 | CASSLTPTGGYEQYF
TRBJ1-1 | TRBV5-1 | 15 | CASSLGQGARTEAFF
TRBJ1-6 | TRBV10-1 | 13 | CASRGQGGSPLHF
TRBJ2-3 | TRBV30 | 14 | CAWSQGLATDTQYF
TRBJ2-3 | TRBV5-4 | 16 | CASRYDLAGSTDTQYF
TRBJ1-6 | TRBV28 | 16 | CASHLSGGSNNSPLHF
TRBJ1-4 | TRBV12-3/TRBV12-4 | 12 | CASSLGPGKLFF
TRBJ1-1 | TRBV5-1 | 14 | CASSLESGNTEAFF
TRBJ2-2 | TRBV11-3 | 14 | CASSLTSGAGELFF
TRBJ1-5 | TRBV13 | 14 | CASSSGGRNQPQHF
TRBJ1-6 | TRBV25-1 | 14 | CASSWDRDNSPLHF
TRBJ2-3 | TRBV30 | 15 | CAWSRVAGNTDTQYF
TRBJ2-1 | TRBV10-3 | 14 | CAASGGSSYNEQFF
TRBJ2-1 | TRBV18 | 15 | CASSPRDSPHNEQFF
TRBJ1-6 | TRBV7-9 | 15 | CASSLSHGRGAPLHF
TRBJ1-1 | TRBV29-1 | 13 | CSVVRGMNTEAFF
TRBJ2-5 | TRBV3-1/TRBV3-2 | 16 | CASSSRGGGRSETQYF
TRBJ2-7 | TRBV2 | 14 | CASSEPMFSYEQYF
TRBJ2-7 | TRBV29-1 | 13 | CSVEDVGSYEQYF
TRBJ1-1 | TRBV30 | 11 | CAYEPRTEAFF
TRBJ2-1 | TRBV27 | 16 | CASSYLGNWGENEQFF
TRBJ2-2 | TRBV10-3 | 15 | CAIGIAGGPTGELFF
TRBJ2-1 | TRBV27 | 14 | CASSRQGVYGEQFF
TRBJ1-3 | TRBV14 | 14 | CASSQKTAGNTIYF
TRBJ1-3 | TRBV6-5 | 13 | CAARQGTGNTIYF
TRBJ2-3 | TRBV7-7 | 16 | CASSRNSGGASDTQYF
TRBJ2-2 | TRBV10-1 | 17 | CASSDSGTASNTGELFF
TRBJ2-1 | TRBV5-1 | 16 | CASSLEGQGGANEQFF
TRBJ2-2 | TRBV7-9 | 12 | CASTFGTGELFF
TRBJ2-7 | TRBV4-1 | 14 | CASSQWAGEGEQYF
TRBJ1-2 | TRBV6-4 | 17 | CASSDSGDGQAVYGYTF
TRBJ2-1 | TRBV7-3 | 15 | CASSSSGSGHNEQFF